The rows below give T cell receptor beta chains drawn from one sample of a study of blood T cell repertoires in COVID-19. Profiled with immunoSEQ multiplex PCR; TCRdb holds only in-frame clones, not every one. The table records fewer than 400,000 clones, 85% to 90% of them present only once. The sample was peripheral blood. These receptors came from a woman aged 25 to 39 with COVID-19, enrolled during active disease. CDR3s include the opening cysteine and the closing phenylalanine or tryptophan. The order of the fields is J gene, D gene, V gene, clone size, CDR3 protein, CDR3 DNA. The D gene is left open where the match is weak. Clone size appears in some rows only: once, few, many, or a class for an expanded clone.

>TRBJ1-5|NA|TRBV6-5|NA
CASVPRDVSNQPQHF
TGTGCCAGCGTGCCCAGGGATGTTAGCAATCAGCCCCAGCATTTT
>TRBJ2-7|TRBD1|TRBV2|once
CASRGASGQGYEQYF
TGTGCCAGCAGGGGCGCATCGGGACAGGGATACGAGCAGTACTTC
>TRBJ2-7|NA|TRBV7-9|NA
CASSLDLYEQYF
TGTGCCAGCAGCTTAGATCTCTACGAGCAGTACTTC
>TRBJ1-5|NA|TRBV22-1|NA
CPGSASDRGDSNQPQHF
TGTCCTGGGAGCGCCAGCGACAGGGGAGATAGCAATCAGCCCCAGCATTTT
>TRBJ1-2|TRBD1|TRBV30|NA
CAWRGTDLRYGYTF
TGTGCCTGGAGAGGGACAGATCTTCGGTATGGCTACACCTTC
>TRBJ2-4|TRBD1|TRBV4-2|NA
CASSQDGTGAGIQYF
TGTGCCAGCAGCCAAGATGGAACAGGGGCTGGCATTCAGTACTTC
>TRBJ2-7|NA|TRBV10-1|NA
CASSRDRSYEQYF
TGCGCCAGCAGCCGGGATCGCTCCTACGAGCAGTACTTC
>TRBJ1-5|NA|TRBV19|NA
CASRVGDHSNQPQHF
TGTGCCAGTAGGGTGGGAGACCATAGCAATCAGCCCCAGCATTTT
>TRBJ1-1|NA|TRBV11-1|NA
CASSHNARADEGEAFF
TGTGCCAGCAGCCACAATGCTCGGGCCGACGAGGGAGAAGCTTTCTTT
>TRBJ1-4|NA|TRBV7-6|NA
CASSSAGGSGEKLFF
TGTGCCAGCAGCTCAGCGGGGGGGTCGGGTGAAAAACTGTTTTTT
>TRBJ1-2|NA|TRBV28|NA
CASRQYGYTF
TGTGCCAGCAGACAGTATGGCTACACCTTC
>TRBJ1-1|NA|TRBV7-9|NA
CASSLRDGEAMNTEAFF
TGTGCCAGCAGCTTAAGAGACGGGGAAGCCATGAACACTGAAGCTTTCTTT
>TRBJ1-6|NA|TRBV4-1|NA
CASSHRFPSYNSPLHF
TGCGCCAGCAGCCACAGGTTCCCCTCCTATAATTCACCCCTCCACTTT
>TRBJ2-3|NA|TRBV25-1|NA
CATRGDGRTDTQYF
TGTGCCACCCGCGGGGATGGCCGAACAGATACGCAGTATTTT
>TRBJ1-5|NA|TRBV2|NA
CASSIDRLNQPQHF
TGTGCCAGCAGTATCGACAGACTCAATCAGCCCCAGCATTTT
>TRBJ1-4|NA|TRBV28|NA
CASSSPAGVKLFF
TGTGCCAGCAGTTCTCCGGCGGGGGTCAAACTGTTTTTT
>TRBJ2-1|NA|TRBV4-2|NA
CASSQVADVYNEQFF
TGTGCCAGCAGCCAAGTAGCGGACGTCTACAATGAGCAGTTCTTC
>TRBJ1-6|NA|TRBV9|few
CASSSSAGTYFTNSYNSPLHF
TGTGCCAGCAGCTCTAGCGCGGGGACCTACTTTACTAACTCCTATAATTCACCCCTCCACTTT
>TRBJ1-1|NA|TRBV18|NA
CASSPEEWNTEAFF
TGTGCCAGCTCACCCGAGGAGTGGAACACTGAAGCTTTCTTT
>TRBJ2-1|NA|TRBV2|NA
CASSDPLNEQFF
TGTGCCAGCAGTGACCCCCTAAATGAGCAGTTCTTC
>TRBJ1-1|TRBD1|TRBV12-3/TRBV12-4|NA
CASRTGGFEAFF
TGTGCCAGCAGGACAGGGGGGTTTGAAGCTTTCTTT
>TRBJ1-4|NA|TRBV5-6|NA
CASSLAQATNEKLFF
TGTGCCAGCAGCTTGGCACAGGCAACTAATGAAAAACTGTTTTTT
>TRBJ1-5|TRBD1|TRBV7-2|NA
CASSPSTGTSSPPQHF
TGTGCCAGCAGCCCATCGACAGGGACTTCGAGTCCGCCCCAGCATTTT
>TRBJ2-3|TRBD1|TRBV15|NA
CATSRDRGRQTF
TGTGCCACCAGCAGGGACAGGGGGAGGCAGACGTTT
>TRBJ1-5|NA|TRBV30|NA
CAWSFIGGNQPQHF
TGTGCCTGGAGTTTTATAGGGGGCAATCAGCCCCAGCATTTT
>TRBJ1-1|NA|TRBV19|NA
CASSIGTGGTEAFF
TGTGCCAGTAGTATAGGAACGGGAGGCACTGAAGCTTTCTTT
>TRBJ2-5|TRBD1|TRBV11-3|NA
CASSLGETGGETQYF
TGTGCCAGCAGCTTAGGGGAGACAGGGGGAGAGACCCAGTACTTC
>TRBJ1-1|TRBD1|TRBV7-2|NA
CASSLAFNIGQGSTEAFF
TGTGCCAGCAGCTTAGCTTTCAATATCGGACAGGGAAGCACTGAAGCTTTCTTT
>TRBJ1-2|NA|TRBV30|NA
CAWSVPRGSNYGYTF
TGTGCCTGGAGTGTCCCTAGGGGGTCTAACTATGGCTACACCTTC
>TRBJ2-2|TRBD1|TRBV5-6|NA
CASSLFRTGDTGELFF
TGTGCCAGCAGCTTGTTTAGGACAGGGGACACCGGGGAGCTGTTTTTT
>TRBJ2-1|TRBD2|TRBV14|NA
CASSQGTSGAYNEQFF
TGTGCCAGCAGCCAAGGAACTAGCGGGGCCTACAATGAGCAGTTCTTC
>TRBJ2-1|TRBD2|TRBV7-9|few
CASSLIIAGGPNEQFF
TGTGCCAGCAGCCTCATTATAGCGGGAGGGCCTAATGAGCAGTTCTTC
>TRBJ2-1|NA|TRBV6-2/TRBV6-3|NA
CASSFGGGSSYNEQFF
TGTGCCAGCAGTTTTGGGGGCGGGAGCTCCTACAATGAGCAGTTCTTC
>TRBJ2-7|TRBD2|TRBV5-1|NA
CARPLAGVISYEQYF
TGCGCCAGACCTCTAGCGGGGGTTATATCCTACGAGCAGTACTTC